This T cell receptor beta chain was retrieved from a study of PD-1 blockade in classical Hodgkin lymphoma. The repertoire was sequenced with immunoSEQ multiplex PCR; TCRdb's copy has only in-frame clones and lacks some. The table lists about 46,000 clones, 73% of them singletons. CDR1 is SGHTS, CDR2 YDEGEE, per germline. V lost 0 bases and J 3 bases, leaving 15 bases between the germline ends. The CDR3 loop spans 16 amino acids. Concerning this clone itself: Its antigen is unknown.

Findings of the study overall: Researchers reported that CD4+ TCR diversity, though not CD8+, rose significantly by C4D1. Factors driving the repertoire differences, possibly disease activity or prior therapy, remain undefined. Partial responders and progressors had significantly lower baseline TCR diversity.

Relapse after autologous stem cell transplantation occurred in every patient, and brentuximab vedotin exposure varied. This sequence originates from a human donor with classical Hodgkin lymphoma. Source: peripheral blood mononuclear cells (PBMCs), taken at baseline. This sequence joins TRBV5-8 and TRBJ2-5; tentative D call: TRBD1 (7 bases). The CDR3 spells CASSLVGRGTEETQYF. The CDR3 DNA is TGTGCCAGCAGCTTGGTCGGGAGAGGGACAGAAGAGACCCAGTACTTC.